These 9 T cell receptor beta chains came from one sample sequenced in a study of T cells in Graves' hyperthyroidism and ophthalmopathy. Amplified TCR beta CDR3 regions came from RNA transcripts. The HTBI set primed first-round TCR CDR3 RT-PCR. MiXCR was run by TCRdb on the multiplex PCR reads, yielding one entry per CDR3 protein. The data show some 510,000 distinct CDR3 sequences, 20% seen once. The sample taken for sequencing was blood. The receptor set was obtained from a young man with Graves' hyperthyroidism.

This clonotype occurred many times. The CDR3 bases are TGTGCCAGCAGTTTACGGTGGGATTTAAATCAGCCCCAGCATTTT. Translating it yields CASSLRWDLNQPQHF. V gene TRBV12-3 or TRBV12-4 combines with J gene TRBJ1-5; D unresolved. The CDR3 is 15 residues long. The ends were cut back, 2 bases at V and 4 bases at J, with 12 bases in the middle.

This clonotype was observed many times. This chain uses TRBV12-3 or TRBV12-4 with TRBJ2-7; no clear D gene. The V gene lost 2 bases and the J gene lost 6 bases, with 8 bases spanning the gap. The CDR3 is 12 amino acids. The CDR3 spells CASSLQEFEQYF. The CDR3 region has the DNA TGTGCCAGCAGTTTACAGGAGTTCGAGCAGTACTTC.

This chain uses TRBV12-3 or TRBV12-4 with TRBJ1-5, with 7 bases identical to TRBD1. The ends lost 7 bases at V and 6 bases at J; junction bases unmatched: 12. This CDR3 has 15 residues. The CDR3 nucleotides are TGTGCCAGCATGCCCTCCCCAGGGGGGCCTCAGCCCCAGCATTTT. Protein product: CASMPSPGGPQPQHF.

This clonotype came up many times. V is TRBV5-1 and J is TRBJ2-7, with TRBD1 matching over 8 bases. V lost 0 bases, J lost 5 bases, and 10 bases stayed unmatched. There are 16 residues in the CDR3. Germline lookup yields CDR1 SGHRS and CDR2 YFSETQ. The DNA of the CDR3 is TGCGCCAGCAGCTTGGACAGGGGGTCTACGACCGACGAGCAGTACTTC. Protein product: CASSLDRGSTTDEQYF.

This clonotype was recorded at least ten times. The gene calls are TRBV12-3 or TRBV12-4 and TRBJ2-5; D not resolved. V was shortened by 2 bases and J by 1 base, with 11 bases between the two germline ends. The CDR3 runs to 15 residues. CDR3 nucleotide sequence: TGTGCCAGCAGTTTATTCAGGCAGTCCCAAGAGACCCAGTACTTC. Amino acid sequence: CASSLFRQSQETQYF.

Many counts were recorded for this clonotype. The CDR3 loop reads CASSSLVGSEQYF. The CDR3 nucleotides are TGTGCCAGCAGTTCGTTGGTTGGCTCCGAGCAGTACTTC. This chain connects TRBV12-3 or TRBV12-4 to TRBJ2-7; no clear D gene. This CDR3 region has 13 residues. V dropped 4 bases and J dropped 6 bases, with 13 bases sitting between them.

This clonotype occurred many times. V usage is TRBV27 and J usage is TRBJ1-1, with 8 positions matching TRBD1. This CDR3 comprises 15 residues. Losses at the gene ends were 6 bases for V and 3 bases for J; bases not matched to a gene: 9. The germline gives CDR1 MNHEY, CDR2 SMNVEV (reference sequence). CDR3: CASSQGAGGDTEAFF. CDR3 DNA: TGTGCCAGCAGCCAGGGGGCGGGCGGCGACACTGAAGCTTTCTTT.

The chain couples TRBV27 to TRBJ2-7; D is uncertain. The CDR3 length is 13 residues. Germline CDR1 reads MNHEY; CDR2 reads SMNVEV (reference sequence). Trimming removed 6 bases at V and 4 bases at J, with 13 bases between. The CDR3: CASSWGKGYEQYF. CDR3 nucleotides: TGTGCCAGCAGCTGGGGTAAAGGATACGAGCAGTACTTC.

This clonotype occurred many times. The CDR3: CSARGDRNYEQYF. The CDR3 bases are TGCAGTGCTAGGGGGGACAGAAACTACGAGCAGTACTTC. The V and J genes are TRBV20-1 and TRBJ2-7; 7 bases are a match to TRBD1. This CDR3 contains 13 residues. Germline V lookup: CDR1 DFQATT, CDR2 SNEGSKA (reference sequence). The V and J ends lost 3 bases and 3 bases, in that order; junction bases with no gene match: 5.